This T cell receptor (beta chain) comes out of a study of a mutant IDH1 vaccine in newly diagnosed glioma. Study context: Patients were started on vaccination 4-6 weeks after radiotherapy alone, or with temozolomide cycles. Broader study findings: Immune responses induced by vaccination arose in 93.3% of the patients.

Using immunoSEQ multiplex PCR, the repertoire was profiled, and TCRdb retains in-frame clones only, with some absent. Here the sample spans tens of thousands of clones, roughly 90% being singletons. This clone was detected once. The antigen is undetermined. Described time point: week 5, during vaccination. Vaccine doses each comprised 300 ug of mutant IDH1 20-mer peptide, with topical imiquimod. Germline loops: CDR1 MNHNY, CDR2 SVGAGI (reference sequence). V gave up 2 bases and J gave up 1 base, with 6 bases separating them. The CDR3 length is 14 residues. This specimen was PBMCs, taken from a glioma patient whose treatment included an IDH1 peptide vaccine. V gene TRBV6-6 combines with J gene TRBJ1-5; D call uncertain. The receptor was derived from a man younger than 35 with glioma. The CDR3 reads CASSYTDSNQPQHF. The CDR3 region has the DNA TGTGCCAGCAGTTACACGGACAGCAATCAGCCCCAGCATTTT.